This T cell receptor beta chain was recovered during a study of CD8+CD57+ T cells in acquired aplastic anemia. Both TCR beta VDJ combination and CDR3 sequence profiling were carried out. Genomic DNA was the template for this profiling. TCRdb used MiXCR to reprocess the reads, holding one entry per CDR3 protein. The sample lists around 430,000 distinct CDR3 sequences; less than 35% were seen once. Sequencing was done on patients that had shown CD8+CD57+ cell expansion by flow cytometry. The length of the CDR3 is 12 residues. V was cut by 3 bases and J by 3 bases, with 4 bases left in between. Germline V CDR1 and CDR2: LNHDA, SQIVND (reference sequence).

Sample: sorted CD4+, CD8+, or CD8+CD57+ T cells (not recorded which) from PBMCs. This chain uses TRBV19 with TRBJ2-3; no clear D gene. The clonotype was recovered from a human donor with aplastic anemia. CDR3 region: CASSMRTDTQYF. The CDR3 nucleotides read TGTGCCAGTAGTATGCGTACAGATACGCAGTATTTT.